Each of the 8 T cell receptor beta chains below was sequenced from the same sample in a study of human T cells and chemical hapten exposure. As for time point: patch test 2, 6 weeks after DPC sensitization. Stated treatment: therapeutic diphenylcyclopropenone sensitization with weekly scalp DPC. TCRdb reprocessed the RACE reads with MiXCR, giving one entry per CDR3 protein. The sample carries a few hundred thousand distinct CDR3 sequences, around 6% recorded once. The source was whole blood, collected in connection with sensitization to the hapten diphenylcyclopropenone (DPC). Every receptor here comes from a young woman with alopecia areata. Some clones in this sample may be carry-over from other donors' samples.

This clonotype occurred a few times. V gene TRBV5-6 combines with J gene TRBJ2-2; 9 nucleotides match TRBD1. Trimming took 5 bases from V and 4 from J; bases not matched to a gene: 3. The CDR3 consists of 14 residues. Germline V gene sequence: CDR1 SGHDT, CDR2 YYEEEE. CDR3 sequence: CASSRDRATGELFF. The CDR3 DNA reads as TGTGCCAGCAGTCGGGACAGGGCCACCGGGGAGCTGTTTTTT.

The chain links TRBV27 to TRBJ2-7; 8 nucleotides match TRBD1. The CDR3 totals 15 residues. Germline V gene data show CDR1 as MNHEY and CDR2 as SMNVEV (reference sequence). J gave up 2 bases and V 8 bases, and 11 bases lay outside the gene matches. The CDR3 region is CASCSTAGQAYEQYF. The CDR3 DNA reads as TGTGCCAGCTGCTCAACTGCGGGACAGGCCTACGAGCAGTACTTC.

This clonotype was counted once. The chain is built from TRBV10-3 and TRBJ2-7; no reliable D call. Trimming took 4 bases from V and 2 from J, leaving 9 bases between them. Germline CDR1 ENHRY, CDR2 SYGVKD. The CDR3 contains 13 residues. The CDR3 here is CAISVMTTYEQYF. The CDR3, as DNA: TGTGCCATCAGTGTGATGACAACCTACGAGCAGTACTTC.

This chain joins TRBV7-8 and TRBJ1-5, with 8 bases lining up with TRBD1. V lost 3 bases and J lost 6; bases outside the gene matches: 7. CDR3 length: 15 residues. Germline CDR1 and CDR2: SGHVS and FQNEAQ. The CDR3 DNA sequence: TGTGCCAGCAGCTTGGGCAGGGGGCAGTTTCAGCCCCAGCATTTT. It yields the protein CASSLGRGQFQPQHF.

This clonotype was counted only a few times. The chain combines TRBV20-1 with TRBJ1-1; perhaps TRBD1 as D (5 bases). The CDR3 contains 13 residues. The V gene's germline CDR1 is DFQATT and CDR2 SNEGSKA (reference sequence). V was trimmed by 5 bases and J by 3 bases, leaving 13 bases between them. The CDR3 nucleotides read TGCAGTGCTTGGGACGGCGGTTACACTGAAGCTTTCTTT. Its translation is CSAWDGGYTEAFF.

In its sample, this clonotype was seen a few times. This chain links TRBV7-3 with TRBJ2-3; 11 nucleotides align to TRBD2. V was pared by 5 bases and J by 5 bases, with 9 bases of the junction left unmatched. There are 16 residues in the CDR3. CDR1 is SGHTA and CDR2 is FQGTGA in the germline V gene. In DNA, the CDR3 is TGTGCCAGCAGCGCCTCCACTAGCGGGGGTGGAGATACGCAGTATTTT. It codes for CASSASTSGGGDTQYF.

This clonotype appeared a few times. The CDR3 nucleotides read TGCAGCGTTGGGCTCTCTAGTTATCCCCCGTACACCGGGGAGCTGTTTTTT. Protein product: CSVGLSSYPPYTGELFF. The chain uses TRBV29-1 and TRBJ2-2; D ambiguous. Germline CDR1 SQVTM, CDR2 ANQGSEA. This CDR3 is 17 amino acids long. V lost 4 bases and J 3 bases, leaving 21 bases between the germline ends.

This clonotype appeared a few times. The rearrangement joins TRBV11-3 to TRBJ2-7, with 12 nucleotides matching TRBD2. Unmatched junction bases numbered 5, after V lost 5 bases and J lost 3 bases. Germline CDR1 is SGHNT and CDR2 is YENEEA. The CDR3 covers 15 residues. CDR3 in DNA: TGTGCCAGCAGCGCCCGGACTAGCGGGGACTACGAGCAGTACTTC. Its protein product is CASSARTSGDYEQYF.